This T cell receptor (beta chain) was obtained from a study of response to subunit inactivated influenza vaccine. Trimming at V came to 1 base and at J to 2 bases, leaving 7 bases not matched to a gene. CDR3 length: 16 residues. The germline V gene has CDR1 SGHDN and CDR2 FVKESK. TCRdb independently ran MiXCR on the RT-PCR reads; one entry per CDR3 protein. This sample has 430,000 or so distinct CDR3 sequences, with roughly 9.7% found just once. Points from the study as a whole: The authors suggested that few new T cells are recruited per seasonal influenza vaccination.

As to this clonotype: Its antigen is unidentified.

The clonotype comes from a man between 50 and 59 years old who received an inactivated influenza vaccine. This chain joins TRBV14 and TRBJ2-5, with 7 positions matching TRBD1. Sequences were derived from PBMCs from blood, sampled roughly 45 days after vaccination. CDR3 sequence: CASSQGQGRGQETQYF. As DNA, the CDR3 is TGTGCCAGCAGCCAAGGACAGGGCAGGGGTCAAGAGACCCAGTACTTC. The full variable domain, rest sourced from reference TRBV14 and TRBJ2-5, is EAGVTQFPSHSVIEKGQTVTLRCDPISGHDNLYWYRRVMGKEIKFLLHFVKESKQDESGMPNNRFLAERTGGTYSTLKVQPAELEDSGVYFCASSQGQGRGQETQYFGPGTRLLVL.